The 15 T cell receptor beta chains presented below share a single source sample, sequenced in a study of regulatory T cells in long-lasting Graves disease. iRepertoire HTBI primers and Arm-PCR of CDR3 regions built TCR beta libraries. Each CDR3 protein is one row after TCRdb ran MiXCR on the multiplex PCR reads. The table includes fewer than 350,000 distinct CDR3 sequences, 15% to 20% detected once. The sample's time point: newly diagnosed GD, antithyroid drugs for less than 3 months. RNA isolated from PBMCs was used to make the TCR library. The sample in question was peripheral blood mononuclear cells (PBMCs), obtained at new diagnosis, from a patient treated with antithyroid drugs. These TCRs come from a female donor with Graves disease.

This rearrangement joins TRBV7-9 to TRBJ1-2, with no clear D. Per the germline V gene, CDR1 is SEHNR and CDR2 is FQNEAQ (reference sequence). The CDR3 sequence is 17 residues long. Trimming took off 4 bases at V and 2 bases at J, with 20 bases between the two ends. CDR3 nucleotide sequence: TGTGCCAGCAGCTCAGGAGAAAGAGGGCTGACAAACTATGGCTACACCTTC. Its translation: CASSSGERGLTNYGYTF.

In this sample, this clonotype turned up many times. CDR3 protein: CASSHLAGTSGNTDTQYF. CDR3 coding DNA: TGTGCCAGCAGCCACCTAGCCGGGACTAGCGGGAACACAGATACGCAGTATTTT. This sequence joins TRBV11-3 and TRBJ2-3; 13 positions agree with TRBD2. The CDR3 extends over 18 amino acids. Germline values: CDR1 SGHNT, CDR2 YENEEA. Trimming removed 5 bases from V and 2 bases from J; junction bases left unmatched: 10.

This clonotype was observed many times. The chain is built from TRBV2 and TRBJ2-2, with D tentatively TRBD1 (6 bases). Trimming stripped 6 bases from V and 0 bases from J, with 11 bases between. Germline CDR1 SNHLY, CDR2 FYNNEI. The CDR3 contains 15 residues. The DNA for the CDR3 is TGTGCCAGCAGGGGGCAGGGGACGAACACCGGGGAGCTGTTTTTT. Its translation is CASRGQGTNTGELFF. The entire variable domain, with the rest obtained from reference TRBV2 and TRBJ2-2, is as follows: EPEVTQTPSHQVTQMGQEVILRCVPISNHLYFYWYRQILGQKVEFLVSFYNNEISEKSEIFDDQFSVERPDGSNFTLKIRSTKLEDSAMYFCASRGQGTNTGELFFGEGSRLTVL.

As for this clonotype: A far larger clone is only one base removed, so a read error is likely. V and J are TRBV12-3 or TRBV12-4 and TRBJ2-7; TRBD1 aligns across 8 bases. The trim removed 4 bases at V and 7 bases at J, leaving 9 bases unmatched. This CDR3 spans 14 amino acids. In DNA, the CDR3 is TGTGCCAGCAGTTCGGGACAGGCTCGGGGTGAGCAGTACTTC. Its protein product is CASSSGQARGEQYF.

This clonotype was seen ten or more times. This rearrangement joins TRBV20-1 to TRBJ2-1; the D call may be TRBD1 or TRBD2 (5 bases each). CDR1 DFQATT and CDR2 SNEGSKA come from the germline V gene (reference sequence). CDR3 length equals 14 residues. The CDR3 protein is CSFEGEGRTNEQFF. CDR3 in DNA: TGCAGCTTCGAGGGTGAGGGGCGTACTAATGAGCAGTTCTTC.

This clonotype was detected many times. The chain combines TRBV5-8 with TRBJ2-7, with D hard to call. In germline, CDR1 is SGHTS, CDR2 YDEGEE. The CDR3 spans 12 residues. V gave up 1 base and J gave up 6 bases, with 8 bases separating them. The CDR3 is CASSLSGFEQYF. The CDR3 coding sequence is TGTGCCAGCAGCTTGTCTGGGTTCGAGCAGTACTTC. Supplemented by reference TRBV5-8 and TRBJ2-7, the full variable domain reads EAGVTQSPTHLIKTRGQQATLRCSPISGHTSVYWYQQALGLGLQFLLWYDEGEERNRGNFPPRFSGRQFPNYSSELNVNALELEDSALYLCASSLSGFEQYFGPGTRLTVT.

Notes on this clonotype: A much larger clonotype is one base distant, so this may be a read error. The chain has TRBV30 and TRBJ1-3, with 8 bases that match TRBD1. The CDR3 runs to 15 residues. J gave up 0 bases and V 6 bases, and 7 bases lay outside the gene matches. Germline CDR1 is GTSNPN and CDR2 is SVGIG (reference sequence). The CDR3 DNA reads as TGTGCCTGCAGGGGGCGCCTCAGCTCTGGAAACACCATATATTTT. This encodes CACRGRLSSGNTIYF.

This clonotype was picked up a small number of times. The rearrangement joins TRBV7-6 to TRBJ2-7; 7 bases align to TRBD1. The CDR3 has 14 amino acids. Unmatched junction bases numbered 6, after V lost 2 bases and J lost 5 bases. Germline CDR1 reads SGHVS; CDR2 reads FNYEAQ. This CDR3 is CASSLTFTGDEQYF. The CDR3, as DNA: TGTGCCAGCAGCTTAACGTTCACAGGGGACGAGCAGTACTTC.

The chain couples TRBV5-1 to TRBJ2-1; 7 bases line up with TRBD2. V dropped 7 bases and J dropped 8; count of bases not matched to a gene: 15. CDR3 length: 15 amino acids. Germline V gene lookup returns CDR1 SGHRS and CDR2 YFSETQ. CDR3 sequence reads: CASGSLAADRYEQFF. CDR3 in DNA: TGCGCCAGCGGTAGCCTAGCGGCCGATCGGTATGAGCAGTTCTTC.

The chain couples TRBV6-1 to TRBJ2-5; 11 nucleotides match TRBD2. CDR3 length: 14 amino acids. J gave up 1 base and V 8 bases, and 3 bases lay outside the gene matches. Germline V gene lookup returns CDR1 MNHNS and CDR2 SASEGT. The CDR3: CASAGLAGQETQYF. Written as DNA, the CDR3 is TGTGCCAGCGCCGGACTAGCGGGCCAAGAGACCCAGTACTTC.

This clonotype was detected only a few times. J is TRBJ1-1 and V is TRBV30; 11 bases align to TRBD1. The CDR3 is 14 amino acids. Germline values: CDR1 GTSNPN, CDR2 SVGIG (reference sequence). The V gene end was trimmed by 8 bases and the J gene end by 4 bases; junction bases not matched to a gene: 9. The chain's CDR3 is CAGQGAGPLTEAFF. CDR3 sequence (DNA): TGTGCCGGACAGGGGGCTGGTCCTCTCACTGAAGCTTTCTTT.

This clonotype showed up many times. This chain connects TRBV30 to TRBJ2-3; D gene ambiguous. The CDR3 runs 13 residues. The germline CDR1 and CDR2 sequences are GTSNPN and SVGIG (reference sequence). V gave up 4 bases and J gave up 0 bases, with 8 bases separating them. DNA for the CDR3: TGTGCCTGGAACGTCGGAAGCACAGATACGCAGTATTTT. This codes for CAWNVGSTDTQYF.

A word on this clonotype: This may be a read error, as it is one base from a much larger clone. V is TRBV28 and J is TRBJ2-7; D unclear. The germline CDR1 and CDR2 sequences are MDHEN and SYDVKM. The length of the CDR3 is 14 residues. For the CDR3, the DNA is TGTGCCAGCAGTTTGGTAGTCAGCTCCTACAAGCAGTACTTC. Its translation: CASSLVVSSYKQYF.

At least ten counts were recorded for this clonotype. The rearrangement joins TRBV5-4 to TRBJ2-5; 9 bases line up with TRBD2. The CDR3 loop spans 15 amino acids. The germline CDR1 and CDR2 sequences are SGHNT and YYREEE (reference sequence). With 7 bases clipped from V and 4 bases from J, the junction kept 11 bases outside the gene matches. DNA for the CDR3: TGTGCCAGCCACACGGCCGGGACTAGCATAGAGACCCAGTACTTC. Its protein product is CASHTAGTSIETQYF. The full variable domain, rest sourced from reference TRBV5-4 and TRBJ2-5, is ETGVTQSPTHLIKTRGQQVTLRCSSQSGHNTVSWYQQALGQGPQFIFQYYREEENGRGNFPPRFSGLQFPNYSSELNVNALELDDSALYLCASHTAGTSIETQYFGPGTRLLVL.

Many counts were recorded for this clonotype. The chain links TRBV24-1 to TRBJ2-2; 10 positions agree with TRBD2. Germline loops: CDR1 KGHDR, CDR2 SFDVKD. The CDR3 length is 15 residues. V shed 5 bases, J shed 6 bases, and the junction held 5 bases outside the gene matches. The CDR3 DNA reads TGTGCCACCAGTGCCGGGACTAGCGTCCCCGGGGAGCTGTTTTTT. This encodes CATSAGTSVPGELFF.